The rows below give T cell receptor beta chains drawn from one sample of a study of T-cell memory formation after mild COVID-19. TCRdb re-analysed the 5' RACE reads in MiXCR, keeping a single row per CDR3 protein. The sample gives roughly 580,000 distinct CDR3 sequences, approximately 19% of which show up once; about 12% is in the top ten. The material sequenced was PBMCs or a T cell subset sorted from them (not recorded which). The receptor source for this set is an adult woman who had mild COVID-19 (a few samples of this study predate the infection). Cell type and time point are not known. CDR3s include the opening cysteine and the closing phenylalanine or tryptophan. Each record gives: CDR3 DNA, CDR3 protein, clone size, J gene, V gene, D gene. The D gene is left open where the match is weak. Size values are once, few and many counts, or a class for expanded clones, and some rows have none.

TGTGCCAGCAGCTTGGGGTCTACTGGAAACACCATATATTTT CASSLGSTGNTIYF . TRBJ1-3 TRBV7-2 .
TGCAGCGTTCGGGAGGGGAGCTCCTACAATGAGCAGTTCTTC CSVREGSSYNEQFF . TRBJ2-1 TRBV29-1 TRBD2
TGTGCCACCAGTGATTATCGGGACAATGAGCAGTTCTTC CATSDYRDNEQFF . TRBJ2-1 TRBV24-1 .
TGTGCCAGCAGCTTAGTCCGACAGGGGAACTACGAGCAGTACTTC CASSLVRQGNYEQYF . TRBJ2-7 TRBV7-9 TRBD1
TGCAGTGCGTCTAGGGATCATGAGCAGTTCTTC CSASRDHEQFF . TRBJ2-1 TRBV20-1 .
TGTGCCAGCAGCGTAGTAAAGAGCGGAGGGAGCTCCTACAATGAGCAGTTCTTC CASSVVKSGGSSYNEQFF . TRBJ2-1 TRBV9 .
TGTGCCAGCTCACCCCTCGGCGTAGCCTACGAGCAGTACTTC CASSPLGVAYEQYF . TRBJ2-7 TRBV18 .
TGCGCCAGCAGCCAAGACCTCTATAGCGGGAGGGCATATGGTACGCAGTATTTT CASSQDLYSGRAYGTQYF few TRBJ2-3 TRBV4-3 TRBD2
TGTGCCAGCAGCTTGTCTCCACACGGAGGTCTCTTCAGCAATCAGCCCCAGCATTTT CASSLSPHGGLFSNQPQHF . TRBJ1-5 TRBV5-6 .
TGTGCCAGCTCACCACCGGTGGGGACAGGGATCGATGGCTACACCTTC CASSPPVGTGIDGYTF many TRBJ1-2 TRBV18 TRBD1
TGCGCCAGCAGTTTGGAAGGAGGGATCGGAGATACGCAGTATTTT CASSLEGGIGDTQYF few TRBJ2-3 TRBV5-1 .
TGTGCCAGCAGCTTAAAAGGGCCCCTAGACAATGAGCAGTTCTTC CASSLKGPLDNEQFF few TRBJ2-1 TRBV7-3 .
TGCAGTGCCTGGCGGGGCGAGAGAACCCAGTACTTC CSAWRGERTQYF . TRBJ2-5 TRBV20-1 .
TGTGCCAGCAGCTTAGACCCATCCAGGCCAGAGACCCAGTACTTC CASSLDPSRPETQYF few TRBJ2-5 TRBV11-2 .
TGTGCCAGCAGTTATGGGACAGGGAGCAATCAGCCCCAGCATTTT CASSYGTGSNQPQHF . TRBJ1-5 TRBV12-3/TRBV12-4 TRBD1
TGTGCCAGCAGCTTGGAGGCTAGCGGGGGGGCGATTACCGGGGAGCTGTTTTTT CASSLEASGGAITGELFF few TRBJ2-2 TRBV5-4 TRBD2
TGTGCCAGCAGCCCCGGGACTAGCGGGAGGAGTAGGCATGAGCAGTTCTTC CASSPGTSGRSRHEQFF few TRBJ2-1 TRBV6-2/TRBV6-3 TRBD2
TGCGCCAGCAGCCCGGGACAGGGGGCCTCAGATACGCAGTATTTT CASSPGQGASDTQYF few TRBJ2-3 TRBV5-1 TRBD1
TGCAGTGCTAGAGGGACAGGGGTAGACTATGGCTACACCTTC CSARGTGVDYGYTF . TRBJ1-2 TRBV20-1 TRBD1
TGTGCCAGCCGCCGGGGGGGTGAAAAACTGTTTTTT CASRRGGEKLFF few TRBJ1-4 TRBV6-5 .
TGTGCCAGCAGGGGTGGACGGGTCTATGGCTACACCTTC CASRGGRVYGYTF . TRBJ1-2 TRBV6-2/TRBV6-3 .
TGTGCCAGCAGTGATACCACAGATACGCAGTATTTT CASSDTTDTQYF few TRBJ2-3 TRBV6-4 .
TGTGCCAGTAGTACCCGCCAGGGTTACGCCGGGGAGCTGTTTTTT CASSTRQGYAGELFF . TRBJ2-2 TRBV19 .
TGTGCCAGCAGCTCCACGGAGGTGGGCAACGAGCAGTACTTC CASSSTEVGNEQYF . TRBJ2-7 TRBV3-1 .
TGTGCCAGCAGTTTTCTGCCGCTAGCGGGGGAAAGAACCCAGTACTTC CASSFLPLAGERTQYF . TRBJ2-5 TRBV12-3/TRBV12-4 TRBD2
TGTGCCAGCAGCCAAGTAGAAGGGACCCAGTACTTC CASSQVEGTQYF few TRBJ2-5 TRBV3-1 .
TGTGCCAGCAGCTTAGGGGGTCATGCCGGCTACAATGAGCAGTTCTTC CASSLGGHAGYNEQFF . TRBJ2-1 TRBV7-9 .
TGCAGTGCTCCGGACAACGCCTACGAGCAGTACTTC CSAPDNAYEQYF . TRBJ2-7 TRBV20-1 .
TGCAGTGCTCCGGATTCTAGCGGGAGGACTTACAATGAGCAGTTCTTC CSAPDSSGRTYNEQFF many TRBJ2-1 TRBV20-1 TRBD2
TGCAGTGCTAGAGAAGGGGCCTCCCGTGCCGAGCAGTACTTC CSAREGASRAEQYF few TRBJ2-7 TRBV20-1 .
TGTGCCAGCAGCCGATATACCGGGACAGGGTCCTACGAGCAGTACTTC CASSRYTGTGSYEQYF few TRBJ2-7 TRBV3-1 TRBD1
TGTGCCAGCAGCTTAAGTAGCGGGAGGGCCCTTGTCTACAATGAGCAGTTCTTC CASSLSSGRALVYNEQFF . TRBJ2-1 TRBV13 TRBD2
TGTGCCAGCAGTGCTACAGGGGGGCTGGGGGGCTACACCTTC CASSATGGLGGYTF . TRBJ1-2 TRBV12-3/TRBV12-4 TRBD1
TGTGCCAGCAGCCTTCGGACAGCGGCCTACAATGAGCAGTTCTTC CASSLRTAAYNEQFF many TRBJ2-1 TRBV12-3/TRBV12-4 .
TGCGCCAGCAGCTTGACGACCACCTCCTACGAGCAGTACTTC CASSLTTTSYEQYF . TRBJ2-7 TRBV5-1 .
TGTGCCAGCGGGCCCGGGACAGGAGGGAACATTCAGTACTTC CASGPGTGGNIQYF few TRBJ2-4 TRBV11-1 TRBD1
TGTGCCAGCAGCGACACAGGGAATTACGATCAGCCCCAGCATTTT CASSDTGNYDQPQHF . TRBJ1-5 TRBV9 .
TGTGCCAGCAGCGTAGGTCAGGATAGCTCACCCCTCCACTTT CASSVGQDSSPLHF . TRBJ1-6 TRBV9 .
TGCAGTGCTGGGGGTCGGGGTTCAACCTCCTACGAGCAGTACTTC CSAGGRGSTSYEQYF . TRBJ2-7 TRBV20-1 .
TGTGCCACCAGTGAGCAGGGGGCGGCCAATGAGCAGTTCTTC CATSEQGAANEQFF many TRBJ2-1 TRBV24-1 TRBD1
TGTGCCACCAGCGGGCGATCCGGGTTCTACGAGCAGTACTTC CATSGRSGFYEQYF few TRBJ2-7 TRBV15 .
TGTGCCAGCAGTGATCCAGTGAACTGGCAAAGCTACGAGCAGTACTTC CASSDPVNWQSYEQYF . TRBJ2-7 TRBV2 .
TGTGCCAGCAGCTCTACAGGGGAAGCGTTCACAGATACGCAGTATTTT CASSSTGEAFTDTQYF . TRBJ2-3 TRBV7-6 TRBD1
TGTGCCACCAGTGATTACGGGTCTCAGCCCCAGCATTTT CATSDYGSQPQHF . TRBJ1-5 TRBV24-1 .
TGTGCCAGCAGTTTCAGACAGGATTCTAGGACCGGGGAGCTGTTTTTT CASSFRQDSRTGELFF . TRBJ2-2 TRBV7-9 .
TGTGCCAGCACCGGGTTGGGAGGGCATATCACCGGGGAGCTGTTTTTT CASTGLGGHITGELFF few TRBJ2-2 TRBV3-1 TRBD2
TGTGCCAGCAGCACGGGACTAGCGGGGGGGATTCAAGAGACCCAGTACTTC CASSTGLAGGIQETQYF . TRBJ2-5 TRBV9 TRBD2
TGTGCCAGCAGACAGGGCCTCCAAGAGACCCAGTACTTC CASRQGLQETQYF many TRBJ2-5 TRBV12-3/TRBV12-4 .
TGCGCCAGCAGCCAAGAGATGAGGGTCACCTACAATGAGCAGTTCTTC CASSQEMRVTYNEQFF . TRBJ2-1 TRBV4-3 .
TGCAGTGCTAGGAGGGGGATCGACCAGCCCCAGCATTTT CSARRGIDQPQHF . TRBJ1-5 TRBV20-1 .
TGTGCCAGCAGCGTAGATTGGGACAGCCAAGAGACCCAGTACTTC CASSVDWDSQETQYF . TRBJ2-5 TRBV9 TRBD1
TGTGCCAGCAGTGAACTAACTAGCCCAGGGGGGCGATATGAAAAACTGTTTTTT CASSELTSPGGRYEKLFF few TRBJ1-4 TRBV25-1 TRBD1
TGTGCCAGCAGCTCTAGGACAGGTCCCCGTGAGCAGTACTTC CASSSRTGPREQYF . TRBJ2-7 TRBV5-4 TRBD1
TGTGCCACCAGCAGAGAGGTGTTGACGAACACTGAAGCTTTCTTT CATSREVLTNTEAFF . TRBJ1-1 TRBV15 .
TGCGCCAGCAGCTTGGGTCCAGGGGGGACAGGGAATGAGCAGTTCTTC CASSLGPGGTGNEQFF few TRBJ2-1 TRBV5-1 TRBD1
TGTGCCAGCAGCCCTCCAACAGTTGGAAACACCATATATTTT CASSPPTVGNTIYF few TRBJ1-3 TRBV12-3/TRBV12-4 .
TGCGCCAGCAGCCCGACTGCGGGCGGGGAGGCCCACGAGCAGTACTTC CASSPTAGGEAHEQYF many TRBJ2-7 TRBV5-1 .
TGTGCCAGCAACCCGGGCAGGGGCCCCACCGGGGAGCTGTTTTTT CASNPGRGPTGELFF . TRBJ2-2 TRBV6-6 .
TGTGCCAGCAGTCGATCCCGGGGTTGGGATACTGAAGCTTTCTTT CASSRSRGWDTEAFF . TRBJ1-1 TRBV7-2 .